This TCR beta chain was profiled in a study of CD8 T cells in ankylosing spondylitis. The CDR3 runs 13 residues. Per the germline V gene, CDR1 is SQVTM and CDR2 is ANQGSEA. V shed 3 bases and J shed 2 bases, with 10 bases lying between them. Whole-study findings and limits: In peripheral blood, disease-linked CD8+ clones occurred at relatively low frequencies. In ankylosing spondylitis patients, matched synovial fluid reportedly showed significant enrichment of disease-linked clones. A subset of motif variants has previously been described in the synovial fluid and blood of reactive arthritis. A motif in TCR beta, a set of 8 or 9 highly homologous variants, appeared characteristic of ankylosing spondylitis blood.

In this sample, this clonotype turned up once. Its antigen remains unknown. Library preparation for TCR beta used quantitative 5'-RACE with molecular barcodes. From the 5' RACE reads, TCRdb called clonotypes with MiXCR, one entry per CDR3 protein. The table includes 200,000 to 250,000 distinct CDR3 sequences, approximately 20% detected once. The receptor was isolated from a male donor with ankylosing spondylitis. The material sequenced was blood, either unsorted or a sorted T cell fraction (not recorded which). The V call is TRBV29-1, the J call TRBJ1-2; no clear D. The CDR3, as DNA: TGCAGCGTTGATACGGGGAACAACTATGGCTACACCTTC. It yields the protein CSVDTGNNYGYTF.